This record looks at one TCR beta chain sequence and its context. This CDR3 region has 16 residues. The germline gives CDR1 SGHNT, CDR2 YYREEE (reference sequence). V was pared by 0 bases and J by 4 bases, with 16 bases between. The sample belongs to a study of blood T cell repertoires in COVID-19. Profiled with immunoSEQ multiplex PCR; TCRdb holds only in-frame clones, not every one. This table has some 290,000 clones, approximately 87% appearing once. The chain couples TRBV5-4 to TRBJ1-1, with a tentative D call TRBD1 (6 bases). This clonotype was obtained from a woman aged 30 to 39 with COVID-19, enrolled during active disease. Sample: peripheral blood. The CDR3 bases are TGTGCCAGCAGCTTGGGGAACAGGGAAGGAATCACTGAAGCTTTCTTT. This translates into CASSLGNREGITEAFF.